This TCR beta chain was sequenced during a study of blood T cell repertoires in COVID-19. TCRdb's table, derived via immunoSEQ multiplex PCR, lists solely in-frame clones and lacks some. The profile shows roughly 150,000 clones, around four fifths of them singletons. The V end lost 0 bases, the J end lost 2 bases, and 11 bases lay between the germline ends. Germline values: CDR1 MGHRA, CDR2 YSYEKL. This CDR3 contains 15 residues. This TCR came from a man between 45 and 60 years old who had recovered from COVID-19. The chain links TRBV4-1 to TRBJ2-7; perhaps TRBD1 as D (6 bases). Sequenced sample: PBMCs or T cells enriched from blood (not recorded which). Here the CDR3 reads CASSQDRKGAYEQYF. In nucleotides, the CDR3 is TGCGCCAGCAGCCAAGATCGGAAGGGGGCCTACGAGCAGTACTTC.